Below, 9 T cell receptor beta chains from the same sample are listed, as sequenced in a study of CD8 T cells in Susac syndrome. Random hexamers were used to reverse transcribe an amount of roughly 0.5 to 1 ug RNA. TCRdb processed the immunoSEQ multiplex PCR reads anew with MiXCR; each CDR3 protein has one entry. The sample has around 170,000 distinct CDR3 sequences, 90% to 95% seen once; the top ten hold approximately 0.11%. The specimen was CD4+ T cells from PBMCs. These TCRs come from a human donor with Susac syndrome.

This sequence joins TRBV6-5 and TRBJ2-3, with a possible D match to TRBD2 (5 bases). Trimming removed 0 bases from V and 5 bases from J, with 15 bases in between. The length of the CDR3 is 16 residues. Germline assignment: CDR1 MNHEY and CDR2 SVGAGI. The CDR3 sequence: CASSYSMDHRGDTQYF. The CDR3 bases are TGTGCCAGCAGTTACTCTATGGACCACCGGGGAGATACGCAGTATTTT.

The gene calls are TRBV20-1 and TRBJ2-1, with 11 positions matching TRBD2. V gave up 0 bases and J gave up 4 bases; unmatched junction bases: 5. The CDR3 spans 16 residues. Germline CDR1 is DFQATT and CDR2 is SNEGSKA (reference sequence). In DNA, the CDR3 is TGCAGTGCTAGAGACCAAAGACTAGCGGGGTACAATGAGCAGTTCTTC. This codes for CSARDQRLAGYNEQFF.

The chain joins TRBV4-2 to TRBJ2-4, with TRBD1 matching 11 bases. Trimming cost V 3 bases and J 2 bases; bases outside gene matches: 6. The CDR3 runs 17 residues. In germline, CDR1 is LGHNA, CDR2 YNFKEQ. CDR3 protein: CASSQRDRGGSKNIQYF. The CDR3 DNA sequence: TGTGCCAGCAGCCAGAGGGACAGGGGGGGGTCCAAAAACATTCAGTACTTC.

CDR3 in amino acids: CASSLGRGQGLSKNIQYF. The CDR3 coding sequence is TGTGCCAGCAGCTTAGGCCGCGGACAGGGGCTTTCCAAAAACATTCAGTACTTC. The chain employs TRBV11-2 and TRBJ2-4; TRBD1 matches 9 bases. CDR3 length equals 18 residues. Germline V lookup: CDR1 SGHAT, CDR2 FQNNGV. With 1 base clipped from V and 2 bases from J, the junction kept 9 bases outside the gene matches.

The V call is TRBV7-2, the J call TRBJ1-1; 9 bases match TRBD1. Losses at the gene ends were 3 bases for V and 4 bases for J; bases not matched to a gene: 3. The CDR3 consists of 14 residues. In germline, CDR1 is SGHTA, CDR2 FQGNSA. The CDR3 coding sequence is TGTGCCAGCAGCTTTACACAGGGGGCCACTGAAGCTTTCTTT. Translating it yields CASSFTQGATEAFF.

The V gene is TRBV4-3, the J gene TRBJ2-1; D is unclear. Per the germline V gene, CDR1 is LGHNA and CDR2 is YSLEER. There are 15 residues in the CDR3. The V gene lost 0 bases and the J gene lost 7 bases, with 13 bases spanning the gap. CDR3 sequence reads: CASSQDGGRANEQFF. The CDR3 nucleotides are TGCGCCAGCAGCCAAGATGGTGGCAGAGCTAATGAGCAGTTCTTC.

The rearrangement links TRBV3-1 to TRBJ2-1; TRBD2 might be the D (6 bases). Trimming left V 0 bases short and J 1 base short, with 10 bases between. Per germline, CDR1 LGHDT and CDR2 YNNKEL (reference sequence). The CDR3 length is 16 residues. The CDR3 DNA sequence: TGTGCCAGCAGCCAAGATTTGGGGGGATCCTACAATGAGCAGTTCTTC. Its protein is CASSQDLGGSYNEQFF.

The genes are TRBV5-4 and TRBJ2-1, with 10 bases that match TRBD2. The CDR3 has 14 residues. With V trimmed by 0 bases and J by 10 bases, 4 bases remained unmatched. CDR1 and CDR2 (germline): SGHNT, YYREEE (reference sequence). Written as DNA, the CDR3 is TGTGCCAGCAGCTTGGTGGATAGCGGGGGGGAGCAGTTCTTC. It translates to CASSLVDSGGEQFF.

For the CDR3, the DNA is TGCAGCGTTGAATCCTCAATGGGTGAAAAACTGTTTTTT. It translates to CSVESSMGEKLFF. The chain recombines TRBV29-1 with TRBJ1-4; D is unresolved. CDR3 size: 13 residues. V lost 2 bases, J lost 7 bases, and 11 bases lay in between. Germline loops: CDR1 SQVTM, CDR2 ANQGSEA.